This T cell receptor beta chain derives from a study of blood T cells in healthy people across ages (dated by TCRdb to the mid-2010s). Regarding the study in general: Template switching captured roughly one uniquely barcoded TCR beta cDNA molecule per two T cells in model experiments. For two donors (one aged 18 to 29 and one aged 80 or older), the study analyzed two additional independent replicas of 1 million unique cDNA reads from the same blood draw. The study measured age-related changes in TCR beta repertoire diversity using deep sequencing normalized with unique cDNA molecular identifiers. Four age groups were formed from the donors: young (average about 16 years), middle-aged (approximately 42), aged (around 68) and long-lived (approximately 78). To avoid experimental bias, donors of different ages were randomly spread across the sequencing lanes.

Donors were around 37 systemically healthy Caucasian individuals from Russia aged roughly 6 to 95 years. Around 9.7 milliliters of peripheral blood were collected from each donor into EDTA-treated Vacutainer tubes. Ficoll-Paque density-gradient centrifugation was used to isolate PBMCs, with at least 6.5 million obtained per sample. Trizol reagent was used to extract total RNA from PBMCs, with at least 5 micrograms per sample. For every donor, an aliquot of PBMCs went through flow cytometry to measure the percentages of naive CD45RAhigh/CD27high T cells. Library prep was done by 5' RACE. The reads were generated on an Illumina HiSeq 2500. A second 7 to 11 cycle PCR used a sample-barcoded 5' primer and a J-beta primer mix. A unique molecular identifier was introduced onto each TCR beta cDNA molecule by a template-switch 5' adaptor carrying 12 random nucleotides. Each sample yielded at least 2.5 million CDR3-containing paired-end reads. First-strand cDNA was synthesized from all RNA with the Mint cDNA synthesis kit, primed by a TRBC-specific oligonucleotide. Following uracil-DNA glycosylase treatment, all cDNA underwent a first 18-cycle PCR with the universal primers M1SS and BC2_uni_R. Concerning the study's data processing: For normalization, 1 million high-quality reads, each with a distinct molecular identifier, were randomly selected from each sample. Reads sharing molecular identifiers were discarded rather than binned into consensus sequences. CDR3 identification, clonotype clustering and error correction used MiTCR with a Q25 quality threshold and the strictest error-elimination algorithm. Lower-bound total TCR beta diversity was estimated with a nonparametric unseen species model using Euler transformation. Through fastp at Q25 and MiXCR, TCRdb rebuilt clones from the public reads, retaining in-frame beta chains. Here each entry gathers all rows of one CDR3 protein and keeps the most common genes and DNA. TCRdb, rather than the study authors, made the V and J calls. This sample comprises hundreds of thousands of distinct CDR3 sequences, 58% of them detected only once. The ten top clones hold over 20% of the sample.

As for this clonotype: The target of this receptor is not known. Base qualities are not provided; no much larger clone lies one nucleotide away.

Findings and caveats that apply to the study as a whole: The CMV infection status of donors was not known, potentially confounding age-related changes in expanded clonotypes. Bulk unsorted PBMC profiling prevented conclusive comparison of naive and antigen-experienced compartments. Estimates of total diversity based on one million sequenced T cells were regarded as lower bounds and as underestimates. Compared with the aged group, the long-lived group had more naive CD4+ T cells, fewer expanded clones and increased TCR diversity, suggesting age selection. A strong correlation was found between observed TCR beta diversity and the percentage of naive T cells measured by flow cytometry. Observed TCR beta diversity per million T cells fell roughly linearly with age, and a significant reduction was already apparent by age roughly 40.

Including cysteine and phenylalanine, the CDR3 has 13 amino acids. CDR3 DNA only is kept here, 39 bases in frame from base 1. A distance of 16 bases separates the germline ends of V and J, which lose 7 bases and 4 bases respectively. Via the germline V gene, CDR1 is SQVTM and CDR2 ANQGSEA. The TCR comes from a man aged 25-45 years in good health. The chain joins TRBV29-1 to TRBJ1-2; TRBD1 is a weak D gene call, 6 bases matching. The sample was blood. The CDR3 region has the sequence CSATGLDFYGYTF. The DNA sequence follows: TGCAGCGCCACAGGGTTAGACTTCTATGGCTACACCTTC.